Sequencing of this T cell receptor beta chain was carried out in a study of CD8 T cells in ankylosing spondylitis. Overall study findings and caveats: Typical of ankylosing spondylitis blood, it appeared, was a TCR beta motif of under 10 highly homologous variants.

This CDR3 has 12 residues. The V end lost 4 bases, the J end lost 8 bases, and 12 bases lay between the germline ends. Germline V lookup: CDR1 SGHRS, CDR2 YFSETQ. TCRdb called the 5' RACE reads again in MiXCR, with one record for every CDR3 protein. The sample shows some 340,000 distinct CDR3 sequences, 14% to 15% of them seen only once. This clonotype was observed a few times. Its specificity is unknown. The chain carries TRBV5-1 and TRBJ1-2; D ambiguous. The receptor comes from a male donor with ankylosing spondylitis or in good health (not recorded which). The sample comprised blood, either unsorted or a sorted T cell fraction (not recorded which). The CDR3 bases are TGCGCCAGCAGCGAGCCTGGAGGGGGCTACACCTTC. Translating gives CASSEPGGGYTF.